The clone carrying this TCR beta chain was recorded many times. The target antigen is unknown. Germline CDR1 and CDR2: MNHNS and SASEGT. Trimming removed 6 bases at V and 0 bases at J, with 12 bases between. CDR3 size: 14 residues. This sample is drawn from a study of T cells in Graves' hyperthyroidism and ophthalmopathy. Study results and limitations: The model's output predicted ophthalmopathy at a median of 6.5 months prior to onset.

Among the patients, aged 18 to 65, hyperthyroidism was newly diagnosed and had lasted under 2 months. Amplification of TCR beta CDR3 regions used RNA as the template. With the HTBI primer set, the TCR CDR3 went through a first round of RT-PCR. From the multiplex PCR reads, TCRdb called clonotypes with MiXCR, one entry per CDR3 protein. This sample has 600,000 or so distinct CDR3 sequences, with roughly 16% found just once. Specimen: blood. This clonotype was obtained from a woman aged 25 to 39 with Graves' hyperthyroidism. The chain carries TRBV6-1 and TRBJ2-7; TRBD2 might be the D (6 bases). CDR3 bases: TGTGCCAGCAGAAGGAGGCGGGACTCCTACGAGCAGTACTTC. Residues: CASRRRRDSYEQYF.